This T cell receptor (beta chain) comes out of a study of OX40 agonist ivuxolimab in advanced cancers. At the level of the study: Having had anti-PD-1, anti-PD-L1 or anti-CTLA-4 therapy before was allowed, and approximately 40% had some.

Findings and limits, study-wide: Antigens targeted by the expanded peripheral T cells were not determined. Among patients with partial responses at 0.1-3.0 mg/kg, clonal expansion was among the lowest.

Profiled with immunoSEQ multiplex PCR; TCRdb holds only in-frame clones, not every one. The table lists tens of thousands of clones, 81% of them singletons. In regard to this clone: Its target is unknown.

Samples of blood were obtained at baseline, on cycle 4 day 1, and on cycle 7 day 1. V shed 5 bases, J shed 7 bases, and the junction held 10 bases outside the gene matches. The germline V gene has CDR1 MNHEY and CDR2 SVGAGI. The CDR3 loop spans 15 amino acids. This chain uses TRBV6-5 with TRBJ2-1, with 8 bases identical to TRBD1. The clonotype was recovered from an adult with an advanced solid tumor such as melanoma, head and neck, liver or kidney cancer. The sample was CD4+ or CD8+ T cells sorted from blood, taken in a trial of the OX40 agonist ivuxolimab. The CDR3 DNA sequence: TGTGCCAGCAGTACCCGCCGGACAGGGTGGAATGAGCAGTTCTTC. Translated, it gives CASSTRRTGWNEQFF.